This TCR beta chain appears in the sequencing data of a study of T-cell reconstitution after alpha-beta-depleted transplantation in children. Unique molecular identifiers were incorporated into the prepared TCRbeta library. TCRdb fed the PCR reads into MiXCR, producing one record per CDR3 protein. The table includes about 100,000 distinct CDR3 sequences, less than 6% detected once. Germline values: CDR1 KGHSH, CDR2 LQKENI. V lost 6 bases to trimming and J lost 10 bases; unmatched junction nucleotides: 15. The CDR3 contains 16 residues. This clonotype has only a few counts. The chain employs TRBV18 and TRBJ1-6, with TRBD1 identical over 7 bases. The sequenced sample was PBMCs, mostly from graft donor cells, obtained 60 days after TCRalphabeta/CD19-depleted stem cell transplant. This TCR came from a female patient aged 2-9 years who had a stem cell transplant for Fanconi anemia, so the T cells may come from the graft donor. This CDR3 is CASSLSPRDSGSPLHF. The CDR3 nucleotides are TGTGCCAGCTCTCTCAGTCCCCGGGACAGTGGCTCACCCCTCCACTTT.